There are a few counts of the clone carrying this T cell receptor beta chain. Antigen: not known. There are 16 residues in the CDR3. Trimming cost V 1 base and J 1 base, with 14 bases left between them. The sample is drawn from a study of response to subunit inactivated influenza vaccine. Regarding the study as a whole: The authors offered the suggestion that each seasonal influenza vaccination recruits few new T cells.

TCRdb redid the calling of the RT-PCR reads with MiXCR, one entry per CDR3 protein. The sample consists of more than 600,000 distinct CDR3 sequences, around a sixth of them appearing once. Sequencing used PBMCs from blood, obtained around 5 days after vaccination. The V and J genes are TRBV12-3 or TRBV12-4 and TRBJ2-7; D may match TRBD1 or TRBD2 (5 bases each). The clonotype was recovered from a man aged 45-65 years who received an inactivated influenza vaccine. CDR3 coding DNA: TGTGCCAGCAGTTTAGTTGTAGGGACCCTTTCCTACGAGCAGTACTTC. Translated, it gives CASSLVVGTLSYEQYF.